A single sample is the source of the 14 T cell receptor beta chains below, sequenced in a study of shared clonotypes between healthy human individuals. The protocol was immunoSEQ multiplex PCR, while the TCRdb copy is restricted to in-frame clones and leaves out a portion. The sample lists under 1,900,000 clones; approximately 98.5% were seen once. Input material: naive CD4+ T cells sorted from blood. Regarding subset: CD45RA+ positively selected. The source of these receptors is a man aged 25-45 years in good health.

The gene calls are TRBV7-2 and TRBJ2-7; TRBD1 aligns across 9 bases. The CDR3 contains 15 residues. Germline values: CDR1 SGHTA, CDR2 FQGNSA. J was trimmed by 3 bases and V by 1 base; bases with no gene match: 4. CDR3 nucleotides: TGTGCCAGCAGCTTAGTTGGACAGGGGATCTACGAGCAGTACTTC. This codes for CASSLVGQGIYEQYF.

This sequence joins TRBV6-5 and TRBJ1-1; D is unclear. The CDR3 covers 15 residues. Germline CDR1 is MNHEY and CDR2 is SVGAGI. Trimming removed 0 bases at V and 0 bases at J, with 8 bases between. The CDR3, as DNA: TGTGCCAGCAGTTACTCACCAGGAGTGAACACTGAAGCTTTCTTT. Translating gives CASSYSPGVNTEAFF.

V and J are TRBV5-1 and TRBJ2-2; D is undetermined. Trimming cost V 2 bases and J 7 bases, with 9 bases left between them. Germline-derived CDR1 and CDR2 are SGHRS and YFSETQ. The CDR3 runs to 13 residues. CDR3 nucleotide sequence: TGCGCCAGCAGCTTTGGTACAGACGGGGAGCTGTTTTTT. Amino acids: CASSFGTDGELFF.

The V gene is TRBV11-2, the J gene TRBJ2-7, with TRBD2 matching 7 bases. J gave up 4 bases and V 5 bases, and 11 bases lay outside the gene matches. CDR3 length: 15 amino acids. Germline V CDR1 and CDR2: SGHAT, FQNNGV. The CDR3 nucleotides are TGTGCCAGCAGCCATATCGTGGGACTATTATACGAGCAGTACTTC. Translated, it gives CASSHIVGLLYEQYF.

The rearrangement links TRBV2 to TRBJ2-1; no clear D gene. CDR3 length: 12 residues. Germline values: CDR1 SNHLY, CDR2 FYNNEI. Trimming stripped 4 bases from V and 7 bases from J, with 8 bases between. Here the CDR3 DNA reads TGTGCCAGCAGTGGACTTAGAAATGAGCAGTTCTTC. Translation gives CASSGLRNEQFF.

This rearrangement joins TRBV6-5 to TRBJ2-7; TRBD1 aligns across 9 bases. The V gene end was trimmed by 6 bases and the J gene end by 3 bases; junction bases not matched to a gene: 6. Germline values: CDR1 MNHEY, CDR2 SVGAGI. The CDR3 is 14 amino acids. The CDR3 spells CASRTGGTHYEQYF. The DNA of the CDR3 is TGTGCCAGCAGAACAGGGGGCACACACTACGAGCAGTACTTC.

The rearrangement joins TRBV20-1 to TRBJ1-2; D unresolved. The length of the CDR3 is 10 residues. V shed 8 bases and J shed 8 bases, with 12 bases lying between them. From germline, CDR1 is DFQATT and CDR2 SNEGSKA (reference sequence). The chain's CDR3 is CSTPTGGYTF. In nucleotides, the CDR3 is TGCAGTACCCCTACCGGGGGCTACACCTTC.

The V gene is TRBV25-1, the J gene TRBJ1-1, with 8 positions matching TRBD1. The junction had 5 bases not matched to a gene; V was cut back by 10 bases and J by 1 base. The CDR3 spans 13 residues. Per the germline V gene, CDR1 is MGHDK and CDR2 is SYGVNS. The CDR3 DNA sequence: TGTGCCACGGGGGGGACAGGGAACACTGAAGCTTTCTTT. Residues: CATGGTGNTEAFF.

This rearrangement joins TRBV6-1 to TRBJ2-1; no clear D. V lost 2 bases and J 7 bases, leaving 18 bases between the germline ends. The germline CDR1 and CDR2 sequences are MNHNS and SASEGT. The CDR3 extends over 16 amino acids. The CDR3 loop reads CASSERSRRSRNEQFF. Here the CDR3 DNA reads TGTGCCAGCAGTGAAAGGTCTAGGCGGAGTAGGAATGAGCAGTTCTTC.

V gene TRBV7-6 combines with J gene TRBJ1-2; D is perhaps TRBD1 (6 bases). Trimming cost V 2 bases and J 0 bases, with 16 bases left between them. The CDR3 runs 17 residues. The germline V gene has CDR1 SGHVS and CDR2 FNYEAQ. This CDR3 reads CASSLTGPRQTNYGYTF. The CDR3 DNA is TGTGCCAGCAGCTTAACAGGGCCCAGGCAAACTAACTATGGCTACACCTTC.

This chain links TRBV19 with TRBJ1-1; TRBD1 aligns across 10 bases. J gave up 4 bases and V 4 bases, and 9 bases lay outside the gene matches. This CDR3 region has 16 residues. Germline CDR1 and CDR2: LNHDA and SQIVND (reference sequence). The CDR3 is CASSTLPGQGSTEAFF. The DNA for the CDR3 is TGTGCCAGTAGTACTCTCCCGGGACAGGGGTCCACTGAAGCTTTCTTT.

V is TRBV28 and J is TRBJ1-4; no definite D call. CDR1 and CDR2 from the germline V gene are MDHEN and SYDVKM. The CDR3 contains 15 residues. Deletions cut 5 bases from V and 8 bases from J, with 18 bases between. In DNA form, the CDR3 reads TGTGCCAGCAGTCCCGGAAACAGAGGTCGGGAAAAACTGTTTTTT. Amino acids: CASSPGNRGREKLFF.

The chain joins TRBV25-1 to TRBJ1-1, with D hard to call. In germline, CDR1 is MGHDK, CDR2 SYGVNS. The CDR3 extends over 14 amino acids. V lost 6 bases to trimming and J lost 5 bases, with 16 bases between them. CDR3 sequence: CASRGSQRETEAFF. In DNA form, the CDR3 reads TGTGCCAGCAGGGGGTCTCAAAGAGAAACTGAAGCTTTCTTT. The whole variable domain, remainder taken from reference TRBV25-1 and TRBJ1-1, is EADIYQTPRYLVIGTGKKITLECSQTMGHDKMYWYQQDPGMELHLIHYSYGVNSTEKGDLSSESTVSRIRTEHFPLTLESARPSHTSQYLCASRGSQRETEAFFGQGTRLTVV.

Regarding this clone: Other nucleotide sequences from this sample produce the same CDR3. V usage is TRBV5-6 and J usage is TRBJ1-5, with a possible D match to TRBD1 (6 bases). Looked up from germline, CDR1 is SGHDT and CDR2 is YYEEEE. The CDR3 length is 14 residues. Trimming left V 4 bases short and J 3 bases short, with 11 bases between. CDR3 DNA: TGTGCCAGCAGCCTGACAGGTTCCAATCAGCCCCAGCATTTT. Protein: CASSLTGSNQPQHF.